One sample yielded the 5 T cell receptor beta chains listed below, sequenced in a study of glioma-infiltrating T cells. Amplification of TCR alpha and beta CDR3 regions from RNA used iRepertoire nested multiplex PCR. TCRdb analysed the multiplex PCR reads with MiXCR anew, one entry per CDR3 protein. The sample includes about 400,000 distinct CDR3 sequences, approximately 42% seen only once; the top ten take around 11%. The specimen sequenced was glioma tissue, nonneoplastic brain tissue, or PBMCs (not recorded which). Every receptor here comes from a human donor with low-grade glioma or glioblastoma, undergoing nonglioma brain surgery, or in good health (not recorded which).

This clonotype was seen a few times. The chain uses TRBV18 and TRBJ2-1, with D possibly being TRBD2 (6 bases). CDR1 and CDR2 (germline): KGHSH, LQKENI. This CDR3 comprises 14 residues. Trimming took off 6 bases at V and 4 bases at J, with 13 bases between the two ends. The CDR3 DNA is TGTGCCAGCTCGTGGACCCGGGGGTACAATGAGCAGTTCTTC. Encoded protein: CASSWTRGYNEQFF.

In the case of this clonotype: Possible read error: a much larger clone is one base away. The chain carries TRBV28 and TRBJ2-7; D ambiguous. V was shortened by 3 bases and J by 8 bases, with 11 bases between the two germline ends. The CDR3 extends over 12 amino acids. CDR1 is MDHEN and CDR2 is SYDVKM in the germline V gene. CDR3 protein: CASSLSYGKQYF. Written as DNA, the CDR3 is TGTGCCAGCAGTTTGTCATATGGGAAGCAGTACTTC.

The chain uses TRBV7-2 and TRBJ2-1; TRBD2 matches 15 bases. The CDR3 runs to 18 residues. V shed 1 base and J 3 bases; nucleotides not matched to a gene: 4. Germline V lookup: CDR1 SGHTA, CDR2 FQGNSA. The CDR3 DNA sequence: TGTGCCAGCAGCTTAGTGGGACTAGCGGGAGGAGTCTACAATGAGCAGTTCTTC. The encoded protein is CASSLVGLAGGVYNEQFF.

V gene TRBV3-1 combines with J gene TRBJ2-1; 7 bases agree with TRBD1. Germline CDR1 LGHDT, CDR2 YNNKEL (reference sequence). This CDR3 contains 19 residues. The V and J ends lost 2 bases and 3 bases, in that order; junction bases with no gene match: 16. CDR3 amino acids: CASSQPPLPQGQYYNEQFF. The CDR3 DNA follows: TGTGCCAGCAGCCAACCACCATTGCCCCAGGGACAGTACTACAATGAGCAGTTCTTC.

The rearrangement joins TRBV6-2 or TRBV6-3 to TRBJ1-1, with D possibly matching TRBD1 (5 bases). This CDR3 is built from 17 residues. Germline V gives CDR1 MNHEY, CDR2 SVGEGT. The V gene lost 0 bases and the J gene lost 3 bases, with 17 bases spanning the gap. CDR3 sequence: CASSYSSTGLVDTEAFF. The CDR3 nucleotides are TGTGCCAGCAGTTACTCGAGCACAGGCCTAGTGGACACTGAAGCTTTCTTT.